This T cell receptor (beta chain) was recorded in a study of regulatory T cells in long-lasting Graves disease. Study at large: Freshly diagnosed Graves' patients had used antithyroid drugs for under 3 months.

Findings of the study overall: Among persistent patients, a larger number of public clonotypes were shared (about 2,800) than among newly diagnosed patients (approximately 970).

The time point was: newly diagnosed GD, antithyroid drugs for less than 3 months. PBMC-extracted RNA yielded the TCR library. Into tubes containing EDTA, approximately 9.4 milliliters of peripheral blood were drawn. Building of the TCR beta libraries involved iRepertoire HTBI primers and Arm-PCR of CDR3 regions. TCRdb used MiXCR to reprocess the multiplex PCR reads, holding one entry per CDR3 protein. Among 400,000 to 500,000 distinct CDR3 sequences listed, approximately 16% were seen once. This clonotype has at least ten counts. Its antigen is not identified. The germline V gene encodes CDR1 MNHEY and CDR2 SVGAGI. V was trimmed by 2 bases and J by 7 bases, leaving 9 bases between them. The CDR3 has 12 amino acids. In addition, the sample was reused for a study of T cells in Graves' hyperthyroidism and ophthalmopathy.

This TCR came from a middle-aged woman with Graves disease. Source: peripheral blood mononuclear cells (PBMCs), taken at new diagnosis, from a patient treated with antithyroid drugs. The chain recombines TRBV6-5 with TRBJ2-7; possibly TRBD2 for D (7 bases). CDR3 loop: CASSYGGAEQYF. CDR3 sequence (DNA): TGTGCCAGCAGTTACGGGGGGGCGGAGCAGTACTTC.